What follows is one T cell receptor (beta chain) and its context. Its antigen is not identified. The sample comes from a study of CD8 T cells in ankylosing spondylitis. General study findings and limits: There were earlier reports of some motif variants in reactive arthritis synovial fluid and blood.

Libraries for TCR beta were made by quantitative 5'-RACE with molecular barcodes. From the 5' RACE reads, TCRdb called clonotypes with MiXCR, one entry per CDR3 protein. Here the sample spans fewer than 250,000 distinct CDR3 sequences, 20% to 30% being singletons. The germline V gene encodes CDR1 SGHRS and CDR2 YFSETQ. V was shortened by 5 bases and J by 2 bases, with 10 bases between the two germline ends. CDR3 length: 13 residues. Sequencing was done on a sample of blood, either unsorted or a sorted T cell fraction (not recorded which). The chain carries TRBV5-1 and TRBJ2-5; D unresolved. The TCR sequence derives from a male donor with ankylosing spondylitis or in good health (not recorded which). In DNA, the CDR3 is TGCGCCAGCAGGAGGAGCGAACAAGAGACCCAGTACTTC. Translated: CASRRSEQETQYF. Using reference TRBV5-1 and TRBJ2-5 for the parts outside the CDR3, the full variable domain is KAGVTQTPRYLIKTRGQQVTLSCSPISGHRSVSWYQQTPGQGLQFLFEYFSETQRNKGNFPGRFSGRQFSNSRSEMNVSTLELGDSALYLCASRRSEQETQYFGPGTRLLVL.